This passage covers 16 T cell receptor beta chains from one sample sequenced in a study of cytomegalovirus exposure and HLA in healthy donors. The data were produced by immunoSEQ multiplex PCR, yet TCRdb's version contains in-frame clones alone and is incomplete. The sample includes roughly 62,000 clones, around 94% of them seen just once. The specimen sequenced was PBMCs. The receptors were gathered from a young man in good health and CMV-seronegative.

The J gene is TRBJ2-7, the V gene TRBV11-2; D may be TRBD1 (5 bases). The CDR3 sequence is 13 residues long. Germline CDR1 reads SGHAT; CDR2 reads FQNNGV. V was clipped by 3 bases and J by 2 bases, with 8 bases between them. For the CDR3, the DNA is TGTGCCAGCAGCTTGCAGGGCCCCTACGAGCAGTACTTC. Its protein is CASSLQGPYEQYF.

The rearrangement links TRBV14 to TRBJ2-1; TRBD1 might be the D (5 bases). Germline loops: CDR1 SGHDN, CDR2 FVKESK. V was pared by 4 bases and J by 7 bases, with 11 bases between. CDR3 length: 13 amino acids. This chain's CDR3 is CASSLTAWNEQFF. DNA for the CDR3: TGTGCCAGCAGCCTGACAGCATGGAATGAGCAGTTCTTC.

CDR3 DNA: TGTGCCAGCAGCGTATCCTCAACAGGAAACGAGCAGTACTTC. Translating it yields CASSVSSTGNEQYF. The chain carries TRBV9 and TRBJ2-7, with D possibly matching TRBD1 (5 bases). V was shortened by 1 base and J by 5 bases, with 13 bases between the two germline ends. In germline, CDR1 is SGDLS, CDR2 YYNGEE. This CDR3 spans 14 amino acids.

Only one count was recorded for this clone. The CDR3 here is CASSLARNTEAFF. The DNA for the CDR3 is TGTGCCAGCAGCTTAGCCAGGAACACTGAAGCTTTCTTT. V usage is TRBV7-2 and J usage is TRBJ1-1; D ambiguous. The CDR3 sequence is 13 residues long. In germline, CDR1 is SGHTA, CDR2 FQGNSA. Trimming shortened V by 0 bases and J by 1 base, and 3 bases separated the two germline ends.

The chain is built from TRBV28 and TRBJ1-1, with D unresolved. Germline CDR1 reads MDHEN; CDR2 reads SYDVKM. This CDR3 spans 11 amino acids. V lost 3 bases to trimming and J lost 7 bases, with 6 bases between them. The CDR3 DNA reads as TGTGCCAGCAGTTTGGGCCTTGAAGCTTTCTTT. Translated: CASSLGLEAFF.

The CDR3 region has the DNA TGTGCCAGCAGCAAAACAGCTTCTGGGGCCAACGTCCTGACTTTC. Amino acid sequence: CASSKTASGANVLTF. This rearrangement joins TRBV27 to TRBJ2-6; no definite D call. CDR1 is MNHEY, CDR2 SMNVEV, per germline (reference sequence). V was shortened by 6 bases and J by 1 base, with 10 bases between the two germline ends. The CDR3 consists of 15 residues.

The V and J genes are TRBV11-1 and TRBJ2-3; TRBD2 aligns across 9 bases. The CDR3 runs to 17 residues. The trim removed 0 bases at V and 5 bases at J, leaving 9 bases unmatched. Per germline, CDR1 SGHAT and CDR2 FQDESV (reference sequence). The CDR3 protein is CASSLALGLAGVDTQYF. The CDR3 DNA follows: TGTGCCAGCAGCTTAGCGCTAGGATTAGCGGGAGTAGATACGCAGTATTTT.

The chain joins TRBV7-9 to TRBJ2-1, with 10 bases fitting TRBD2. This CDR3 is 16 amino acids long. CDR1 is SEHNR and CDR2 is FQNEAQ in the germline V gene (reference sequence). V gave up 5 bases and J gave up 8 bases; unmatched junction bases: 12. The CDR3 sequence: CASSPPWSGRADEQFF. The DNA for the CDR3 is TGTGCCAGCAGCCCACCTTGGAGCGGGAGGGCCGATGAGCAGTTCTTC. Full variable domain (outside the CDR3, taken from reference TRBV7-9 and TRBJ2-1): DTGVSQNPRHKITKRGQNVTFRCDPISEHNRLYWYRQTLGQGPEFLTYFQNEAQLEKSRLLSDRFSAERPKGSFSTLEIQRTEQGDSAMYLCASSPPWSGRADEQFFGPGTRLTVL.

This clone has just a few counts. In nucleotides, the CDR3 is TGTGCCAGCAGCTTTTTTACTGGTAGCGGGAGGGCCAGCTCCTACGAGCAGTACTTC. It encodes CASSFFTGSGRASSYEQYF. The rearrangement links TRBV11-1 to TRBJ2-7; 11 bases line up with TRBD2. The CDR3 runs 19 residues. The ends lost 3 bases at V and 0 bases at J; junction bases unmatched: 13. The germline gives CDR1 SGHAT, CDR2 FQDESV (reference sequence). Supplemented by reference TRBV11-1 and TRBJ2-7, the full variable domain reads EAEVAQSPRYKITEKSQAVAFWCDPISGHATLYWYRQILGQGPELLVQFQDESVVDDSQLPKDRFSAERLKGVDSTLKIQPAELGDSAMYLCASSFFTGSGRASSYEQYFGPGTRLTVT.

The chain is built from TRBV9 and TRBJ2-7; the match to TRBD1 covers 7 bases. CDR1 is SGDLS, CDR2 YYNGEE, per germline. The CDR3 covers 14 residues. With V trimmed by 3 bases and J by 1 base, 4 bases remained unmatched. CDR3 in DNA: TGTGCCAGCAGCGGAGGGACAGCTTCCTACGAGCAGTACTTC. Protein product: CASSGGTASYEQYF.

This sequence joins TRBV20-1 and TRBJ2-1; D is unresolved. CDR3 length equals 10 residues. Germline CDR1 is DFQATT and CDR2 is SNEGSKA (reference sequence). Trimming stripped 5 bases from V and 11 bases from J, with 10 bases between. CDR3 sequence reads: CSAGAEKQFF. CDR3 in DNA: TGCAGTGCTGGCGCGGAGAAGCAGTTCTTC.

This chain links TRBV7-2 with TRBJ2-3, with TRBD2 matching 8 bases. Germline V gives CDR1 SGHTA, CDR2 FQGNSA. CDR3 size: 15 residues. V dropped 6 bases and J dropped 4; count of bases not matched to a gene: 9. CDR3 in DNA: TGTGCCAGCAGGATTCGAGCGGGAGTCCCAGATACGCAGTATTTT. Protein: CASRIRAGVPDTQYF.

V and J are TRBV5-6 and TRBJ2-2; maybe TRBD2 (5 bases). The germline V gene encodes CDR1 SGHDT and CDR2 YYEEEE. V lost 4 bases and J lost 4, with 20 bases in between. The CDR3 has 17 amino acids. CDR3: CASSLELRAALTGELFF. The CDR3 DNA reads as TGTGCCAGCAGCCTCGAGCTGAGGGCTGCCCTCACCGGGGAGCTGTTTTTT.

This clone was recorded only once. The chain combines TRBV27 with TRBJ2-7; D is unresolved. The germline gives CDR1 MNHEY, CDR2 SMNVEV (reference sequence). V dropped 3 bases and J dropped 0 bases, with 3 bases sitting between them. This CDR3 region has 12 residues. CDR3 residues: CASSLSSYEQYF. In DNA form, the CDR3 reads TGTGCCAGCAGTTTGAGCTCCTACGAGCAGTACTTC.

This sequence joins TRBV7-2 and TRBJ2-3, with 10 bases aligning to TRBD2. Trimming took 4 bases from V and 1 from J; bases not matched to a gene: 5. The V gene's germline CDR1 is SGHTA and CDR2 FQGNSA. This CDR3 is built from 16 residues. Here the CDR3 DNA reads TGTGCCAGCAGCTCAACTAGCGGGATGGGCACAGATACGCAGTATTTT. This sequence encodes CASSSTSGMGTDTQYF.

The V and J genes are TRBV19 and TRBJ1-5; 8 bases line up with TRBD1. Looked up from germline, CDR1 is LNHDA and CDR2 is SQIVND (reference sequence). With 2 bases clipped from V and 6 bases from J, the junction kept 3 bases outside the gene matches. This CDR3 is 14 amino acids long. CDR3 coding DNA: TGTGCCAGTAGTATAAAGACAGGGGCTCAGCCCCAGCATTTT. The encoded protein is CASSIKTGAQPQHF. The variable domain in full, with the rest retrieved from reference TRBV19 and TRBJ1-5, is DGGITQSPKYLFRKEGQNVTLSCEQNLNHDAMYWYRQDPGQGLRLIYYSQIVNDFQKGDIAEGYSVSREKKESFPLTVTSAQKNPTAFYLCASSIKTGAQPQHFGDGTRLSIL.